This T cell receptor (beta chain) was captured in a study of vaccination and CD4 T cells after COVID-19. At the level of the study: The stimulus for the cells was overlapping spike peptides derived from SARS-CoV-2, HCoV-NL63, HCoV-OC43 and HCoV-229E. Study-wide results and caveats: Convalescent patients' vaccine-specific clones were spike mono-reactive in 304 of 307 cases.

The assay that was used to sequence DNA from cultured CD4+ T cells was the Oncomine TCR Beta short-read assay. The genomic DNA was obtained from cultured CD4+ T cells by extraction with the QIAamp micro DNA kit. TCRdb itself ran the PCR reads through MiXCR, one entry per CDR3 protein. The top ten hold about 5.7% of the sample, which has roughly 17,000 distinct CDR3 sequences, roughly 43% seen once. Treatment specified: roughly 11-day PBMC culture with coronavirus spike peptide pools or control peptides (ViraFEST assay). Cultures used under 2.5 million PBMCs per well, about 10 IU/ml IL-2 and about 10 ug/ml peptides. V was pared by 3 bases and J by 6 bases, with 9 bases between. Germline CDR1 and CDR2: DFQATT and SNEGSKA (reference sequence). The CDR3 length is 11 residues. This clonotype has more than one count but fewer than ten. The antigen is not known.

This clonotype was obtained from a human donor who had recovered from COVID-19. The source was CD4+ T cells from blood, cultured in vitro, collected before SARS-CoV-2 vaccination. This rearrangement joins TRBV20-1 to TRBJ2-7; the D gene is possibly TRBD1 (6 bases). The chain's CDR3 is CSARTGSEQYF. The CDR3 coding sequence is TGCAGTGCTAGGACAGGTTCCGAGCAGTACTTC.